This T cell receptor (beta chain) was sequenced in a study of cytotoxic CD8 clonotypes in ibrutinib-treated CLL. About the study: Among patients, about 25 responded partially and 2 completely; around 15 then stayed remitted and some twelve progressed after median around 66 months. Samples showed on average about 260,000 productive templates and 94,082 productive rearrangements.

Libraries were prepared by immunoSEQ multiplex PCR; TCRdb keeps only in-frame clonotypes and omits some of them. The sample carries about 160,000 clones, around nine tenths recorded once. Worth noting for this clone: The target antigen is unknown.

Germline V gives CDR1 LGHNA, CDR2 YSLEER. The V gene end was trimmed by 4 bases and the J gene end by 2 bases; junction bases not matched to a gene: 4. CDR3 size: 14 residues. Study-wide results and caveats: Sustained-remission and progressing patients had unequal sampling times. At progression, clonality fell back toward baseline after rising at ibrutinib response.

The sample consisted of PBMCs, taken at disease progression, from a patient treated with ibrutinib. The clonotype was recovered from a human donor with chronic lymphocytic leukemia. This sequence joins TRBV4-3 and TRBJ1-2; 7 bases align to TRBD1. CDR3 sequence reads: CASSLKQGNYGYTF. The CDR3, as DNA: TGCGCCAGCAGCCTAAAACAGGGGAACTATGGCTACACCTTC.